The 10 T cell receptor beta chains below were found in one sample sequenced in a study of T cell repertoires in cytomegalovirus infection. Using its own MiXCR run on the reads, TCRdb lists one record per CDR3 protein. The table includes fewer than 550,000 distinct CDR3 sequences, 15% to 20% detected once. Sequencing used CD8+ T cells from PBMCs. These receptors were collected from a human donor in good health (CMV status not recorded). Some clones in this sample may be carry-over from other donors' samples.

V is TRBV9 and J is TRBJ1-1, with TRBD1 matching 7 bases. The CDR3 spans 20 residues. In germline, CDR1 is SGDLS, CDR2 YYNGEE. The V segment lost 3 bases and the J segment 1 base; nucleotides outside the gene matches: 21. CDR3 sequence (DNA): TGTGCCAGCAGCGCACGGGACAGCGTAATCCGGGGGGCCCAGAACACTGAAGCTTTCTTT. Protein: CASSARDSVIRGAQNTEAFF.

This clonotype was seen many times. V gene TRBV6-1 combines with J gene TRBJ2-7; perhaps D is TRBD1 or TRBD2 (5 bases each). There are 12 residues in the CDR3. Trimming took 4 bases from V and 3 from J, leaving 7 bases between them. The germline V gene has CDR1 MNHNS and CDR2 SASEGT. The CDR3 sequence is CASSVGRYEQYF. The CDR3 coding sequence is TGTGCCAGCAGTGTGGGACGCTACGAGCAGTACTTC.

V usage is TRBV27 and J usage is TRBJ2-1; D is unclear. Germline V gene data show CDR1 as MNHEY and CDR2 as SMNVEV (reference sequence). This CDR3 has 12 residues. The V and J ends lost 6 bases and 8 bases respectively, with 11 bases between them. The CDR3 region is CASRGRKDEQFF. The CDR3 nucleotides are TGTGCCAGCAGGGGCAGGAAGGATGAGCAGTTCTTC.

This clonotype was found a few times. This chain joins TRBV9 and TRBJ1-2, with D possibly matching TRBD1 (6 bases). V lost 0 bases and J lost 6, with 9 bases in between. Germline V lookup: CDR1 SGDLS, CDR2 YYNGEE. The CDR3 loop spans 13 amino acids. In DNA, the CDR3 is TGTGCCAGCAGCGTAGGCCAGGGGAATGGCTACACCTTC. It translates to CASSVGQGNGYTF.

This clonotype was counted ten times or more. This chain connects TRBV7-9 to TRBJ2-1; TRBD2 matches at 10 bases. The germline V gene has CDR1 SEHNR and CDR2 FQNEAQ (reference sequence). Germline trimming cut 5 bases from V and 5 bases from J; bases unmatched to any gene: 6. The CDR3 contains 15 residues. The CDR3 nucleotides read TGTGCCAGCAGCCAAATAGCGGGAGGTAACAATGAGCAGTTCTTC. Amino acids: CASSQIAGGNNEQFF.

This clonotype came up many times. The chain couples TRBV11-2 to TRBJ2-3, with 10 nucleotides matching TRBD2. The J segment lost 0 bases and the V segment lost 5 bases, leaving 5 bases of the junction unmatched. The CDR3 contains 16 residues. Germline values: CDR1 SGHAT, CDR2 FQNNGV. The CDR3 DNA is TGTGCCAGCAGCAGCGGGGGGGAGTGGAGCACAGATACGCAGTATTTT. This gives the protein CASSSGGEWSTDTQYF.

This clonotype was counted at least ten times. The rearrangement uses TRBV19 and TRBJ2-7, with D perhaps being TRBD1 or TRBD2 (5 bases each). Germline assignment: CDR1 LNHDA and CDR2 SQIVND (reference sequence). With 9 bases removed from V and 3 bases from J, the gap between germline ends came to 9 bases. This CDR3 has 11 residues. The CDR3, as DNA: TGTGCCAGCCGGGACGGCTACGAGCAGTACTTC. It translates to CASRDGYEQYF.

In the case of this clonotype: A read error is possible here, since a much larger clone lies one base away. Likely a read error: the CDR3 ends without its conserved phenylalanine or tryptophan. The chain is built from TRBV7-9 and TRBJ2-7, with TRBD1 identical over 10 bases. V trimming: 5 bases; J trimming: 3 bases; junction bases outside the gene matches: 7. Germline CDR1 SEHNR, CDR2 FQNEAQ (reference sequence). The CDR3 contains 15 residues. The chain's CDR3 is CASSGPGTGDYEQYL. As DNA, the CDR3 is TGTGCCAGCAGCGGTCCCGGGACAGGGGACTACGAGCAGTACTTA.

This clonotype was seen many times. The rearrangement links TRBV7-9 to TRBJ2-5, with D perhaps matching TRBD1 or TRBD2 (5 bases each). The V gene's germline CDR1 is SEHNR and CDR2 FQNEAQ (reference sequence). V lost 0 bases and J 3 bases, leaving 8 bases between the germline ends. The length of the CDR3 is 14 residues. CDR3 region: CASSLAVGEETQYF. CDR3 in DNA: TGTGCCAGCAGCTTAGCGGTGGGGGAAGAGACCCAGTACTTC. Full variable domain (remainder filled in from reference TRBV7-9 and TRBJ2-5): DTGVSQNPRHKITKRGQNVTFRCDPISEHNRLYWYRQTLGQGPEFLTYFQNEAQLEKSRLLSDRFSAERPKGSFSTLEIQRTEQGDSAMYLCASSLAVGEETQYFGPGTRLLVL.

This clonotype was observed many times. The chain combines TRBV11-2 with TRBJ2-1; 12 bases map to TRBD2. With 4 bases clipped from V and 3 bases from J, the junction kept 10 bases outside the gene matches. This CDR3 spans 18 amino acids. Germline CDR1 SGHAT, CDR2 FQNNGV. The CDR3 DNA reads as TGTGCCAGCAGCTCGAGCCCCGGACTAGCGGGGAACTACAATGAGCAGTTCTTC. Protein product: CASSSSPGLAGNYNEQFF.